This entry lists 7 T cell receptor beta chains sequenced from one sample in a study of blood T cell repertoires in COVID-19. This table comes from immunoSEQ multiplex PCR, and its TCRdb copy is limited to in-frame clones, with some not included. The sample holds about 18,000 clones, approximately 90% seen once. The sequencing input was peripheral blood. These receptors were taken from a human donor in a cohort sampled during active COVID-19.

This clone showed up just once. The chain employs TRBV19 and TRBJ2-5; no clear D. The V gene lost 6 bases and the J gene lost 0 bases, with 8 bases spanning the gap. The CDR3 loop spans 13 amino acids. CDR1 is LNHDA, CDR2 SQIVND, per germline (reference sequence). The CDR3 protein is CASSTVHQETQYF. Here the CDR3 DNA reads TGTGCCAGTAGCACAGTTCACCAAGAGACCCAGTACTTC.

J is TRBJ2-1 and V is TRBV13; D unclear. Germline V gene sequence: CDR1 PRHDT, CDR2 FYEKMQ (reference sequence). V lost 5 bases and J lost 8, with 10 bases in between. This CDR3 region has 12 residues. This chain's CDR3 is CASSARNDEQFF. CDR3 DNA: TGTGCCAGCAGCGCGCGAAATGATGAGCAGTTCTTC.

This sequence joins TRBV19 and TRBJ2-7, with TRBD2 matching over 8 bases. The CDR3 extends over 16 amino acids. Germline V gene lookup returns CDR1 LNHDA and CDR2 SQIVND (reference sequence). Trimming cost V 3 bases and J 2 bases; bases outside gene matches: 9. The CDR3 DNA is TGTGCCAGTAGTATTTCCGGACTAGCCGCCGCCTACGAGCAGTACTTC. Translated: CASSISGLAAAYEQYF.

The chain couples TRBV3-1 (or the pseudogene TRBV3-2) to TRBJ2-3; D is unresolved. The V gene lost 0 bases and the J gene lost 6 bases, with 10 bases spanning the gap. Germline V gene lookup returns CDR1 LGHDT and CDR2 YNNKEL (reference sequence). The CDR3 runs 14 residues. The CDR3 DNA follows: TGTGCCAGCAGCCAAGACTTGCGCGCGGATACGCAGTATTTT. Protein sequence: CASSQDLRADTQYF.

This clone was observed a few times. V and J are TRBV11-2 and TRBJ2-5; D gene unclear. Germline V CDR1 and CDR2: SGHAT, FQNNGV. Trimming took 5 bases from V and 2 from J, leaving 3 bases between them. The CDR3 length is 11 residues. The CDR3 sequence: CASSQQETQYF. CDR3 bases: TGTGCCAGCAGCCAACAAGAGACCCAGTACTTC.

The chain uses TRBV27 and TRBJ2-5; TRBD2 is a possible D gene (5 bases). V was trimmed by 2 bases and J by 5 bases, leaving 18 bases between them. Germline V gene sequence: CDR1 MNHEY, CDR2 SMNVEV (reference sequence). This CDR3 comprises 16 residues. CDR3: CASSLPSTDLRETQYF. The DNA of the CDR3 is TGTGCCAGCAGTTTACCCTCGACGGACTTGCGGGAGACCCAGTACTTC.

This clone was counted once. The genes are TRBV6-4 and TRBJ2-7, with 10 bases fitting TRBD2. V lost 7 bases to trimming and J lost 0 bases; unmatched junction nucleotides: 9. CDR1 MRHNA and CDR2 SNTAGT come from the germline V gene. The CDR3 spans 16 residues. CDR3: CASIPEREGLSYEQYF. CDR3 in DNA: TGTGCCAGCATTCCGGAGCGGGAGGGTCTCTCCTACGAGCAGTACTTC.